A selection of T cell receptor beta chains follows, all from one sample in a study of early T cells in non-severe SARS-CoV-2 infection. MiXCR, applied by TCRdb to the 5' RACE reads, yields one record per CDR3 protein. The top ten hold 6% to 8% of the sample, which has about 72,000 distinct CDR3 sequences, roughly a tenth seen once. Sequencing used whole blood, obtained at baseline. The receptor set was obtained from an adult who was a healthcare worker with PCR-confirmed SARS-CoV-2 infection or an uninfected control (not recorded which). The conserved cysteine and the conserved F or W are not part of the CDR3 here. The order of the fields is J gene, clone size, V gene, CDR3 protein. Size is stated for part of the rows, as once, few or many counts, or as a class when the clone is expanded.

TRBJ2-7 | few | TRBV6-6 | ASTELQGAGEQY
TRBJ2-3 | many | TRBV20-1 | SGEGPDTQY
TRBJ2-7 | few | TRBV5-1 | ASSSGQGNPYEQY
TRBJ1-1 | many | TRBV6-6 | ASSYSWGRTEAF
TRBJ2-3 | many | TRBV5-5 | ASSLAKTATDTQY
TRBJ1-4 | many | TRBV27 | ASSASAAGYEKLF
TRBJ2-7 | NA | TRBV4-3 | ASSQAGTGPREQY
TRBJ2-7 | NA | TRBV27 | ASSPNGRDHEQY
TRBJ2-7 | many | TRBV10-1 | ASSERRGGYEQY
TRBJ2-7 | many | TRBV2 | ASSEPKVPYEQY
TRBJ2-2 | many | TRBV7-3 | ASSFVSGGELF
TRBJ2-1 | NA | TRBV10-3 | AISEEGNEQF
TRBJ1-1 | NA | TRBV2 | ASSEGVAMAEAF
TRBJ2-7 | few | TRBV4-3 | ASSPDSGGVDYEQY
TRBJ1-1 | few | TRBV10-3 | AISDLPGSTEAF
TRBJ2-4 | many | TRBV4-1 | ASSQGPGLAGENIQY
TRBJ2-3 | few | TRBV21-1 | ASSKDLGPRTDTQY
TRBJ1-6 | NA | TRBV29-1 | SDVLFRDQNSPLH
TRBJ2-3 | many | TRBV20-1 | SASIPKRGVTDTQY
TRBJ1-1 | NA | TRBV4-3 | ASSQDRRTEAF
TRBJ2-1 | NA | TRBV11-2 | ASSYRGGEQF
TRBJ2-3 | few | TRBV12-3/TRBV12-4 | ASSLGLAGPHTQY
TRBJ2-3 | few | TRBV9 | ASSASGRFTDTQY
TRBJ1-6 | NA | TRBV2 | ASRDLTGGTNSPLH
TRBJ1-1 | many | TRBV9 | ASSVVITGHTEAF
TRBJ1-2 | NA | TRBV10-1 | ARKNRDTLST
TRBJ1-1 | NA | TRBV9 | ASSVAQGVTEAF
TRBJ1-3 | NA | TRBV12-2 | ASRFRSPPGNTIY
TRBJ2-2 | few | TRBV29-1 | SGGQTGELF
TRBJ1-1 | many | TRBV27 | ASSPWTGGGTEAF
TRBJ1-6 | few | TRBV7-9 | ASSPGGLNSPLH
TRBJ2-1 | NA | TRBV4-1 | ASSHLGLAGGNNEQF
TRBJ2-3 | NA | TRBV30 | AWSVTPPPGDTQY
TRBJ2-6 | few | TRBV4-3 | ASSQEYRSANVLT
TRBJ1-5 | few | TRBV6-6 | ASSRGADQPQH
TRBJ2-1 | many | TRBV6-1 | ASSYQLGGSYSYNEQF
TRBJ2-2 | NA | TRBV3-1 | ASSQDRRGELF
TRBJ1-3 | many | TRBV11-3 | ASSPKGAGDPLNSGNTIY
TRBJ2-2 | few | TRBV27 | ASSLIQAAGTGELF
TRBJ2-3 | NA | TRBV20-1 | SARDRGGGVDTQY